Presented here are 2 T cell receptor beta chains from one specimen sequenced in a study of blood T cell repertoires in COVID-19. Here immunoSEQ multiplex PCR was the method, and the copy in TCRdb shows in-frame clones only, minus some. The table lists roughly 73,000 clones, more than 75% of them singletons. Sequencing was done on a sample of peripheral blood. The source is a human donor in a cohort sampled during active COVID-19.

This chain joins TRBV3-1 (or the pseudogene TRBV3-2) and TRBJ1-4; possible D gene TRBD1, 5 bases. Trimming shortened V by 4 bases and J by 6 bases, and 18 bases separated the two germline ends. This CDR3 contains 16 residues. Per the germline V gene, CDR1 is LGHDT and CDR2 is YNNKEL (reference sequence). The DNA of the CDR3 is TGTGCCAGCAGCCGACAGTTGTCAGGAGGGGATGAAAAACTGTTTTTT. Residues: CASSRQLSGGDEKLFF.

The rearrangement joins TRBV28 to TRBJ1-2; TRBD1 might be the D (5 bases). V was clipped by 1 base and J by 4 bases, with 19 bases between them. CDR3 length equals 17 residues. From germline, CDR1 is MDHEN and CDR2 SYDVKM. The DNA for the CDR3 is TGTGCCAGCAGTTTATCCCCCCAGGCAGGGAGGACCTATGGCTACACCTTC. This encodes CASSLSPQAGRTYGYTF.